This entry features one TCR beta chain sequence. This clonotype came up many times. Its cognate antigen has yet to be identified. It has no much larger one-base neighbor in the sample; base qualities were not kept. In the germline V gene, CDR1 corresponds to SGHTA and CDR2 to FQGNSA. Taken from cysteine to phenylalanine, the CDR3 has 14 residues. Only the CDR3 region is kept as DNA, spanning 42 bases read in frame from base 1. The junction shows trimming of 1 base on V and 3 bases on J, plus 9 bases between the germline ends. This record comes from a study of CD8+CD57+ T cells in acquired aplastic anemia (dated by TCRdb to 2016 to 2019). With regard to the full study: DNA extracted from sorted CD4+ and CD8+ cells had a mean of approximately 3.5 ug, with a range of roughly 0.2 to 27.4 ug. Mean read counts for healthy donor samples were around 10 million for CD4+ cells and around 11 million for CD8+ cells.

TCR repertoires of sorted CD4+ and CD8+ blood T cells from severe aplastic anemia patients and healthy subjects were deep-sequenced in the study. Ficoll-Paque density gradient centrifugation was used to isolate peripheral blood mononuclear cells. Before DNA extraction, CD4+ and CD8+ T cells were sorted with FACS or magnetic beads. Results and caveats for the whole study, not just this receptor: Twenty-nine CD8+ CDR3 sequences were shared between patients and controls but appeared highly expressed in patients and within their immunodominant clones. No significant difference in CD8+ Simpson's diversity was found between patients and healthy controls (P=0.060).

Genomic DNA was used as template for profiling of TCR beta VDJ combinations and CDR3 sequences. An Illumina HiSeq 2000 was used for TCR repertoire sequencing. Concerning the study's data processing: TRBV/TRBJ rearrangement plots, CDR3 size and DJ length profiles, and Simpson's diversity index were used to assess repertoires. The most abundant DNA sequence in the deep sequencing data was defined as the immunodominant clone. CDR3 amino acid sequences were checked for sharing across subjects and were also compared against the VDJdb database and published repertoires. Through fastp at Q25 and MiXCR, TCRdb rebuilt clones from the public reads, retaining in-frame beta chains. Every distinct CDR3 protein forms one entry, paired with its most common genes and DNA. Here the V and J calls rest on TCRdb's processing, not on the authors' analysis. Across this sample there are 100,000 to 150,000 distinct CDR3 sequences, with more than 40% seen only once. The top ten clones comprise 2.5% of the sample.

Recombination linked TRBV7-2 to TRBJ2-5; no D gene is confidently identified. Sequencing was done on a sample of sorted CD4+, CD8+, or CD8+CD57+ T cells (not recorded which) from PBMCs. This TCR was recovered from a human donor in good health, serving as a control. The nucleotides read TGTGCCAGCAGCTTAGAGGTCGGAAAAGAGACCCAGTACTTC. Its product reads: CASSLEVGKETQYF.